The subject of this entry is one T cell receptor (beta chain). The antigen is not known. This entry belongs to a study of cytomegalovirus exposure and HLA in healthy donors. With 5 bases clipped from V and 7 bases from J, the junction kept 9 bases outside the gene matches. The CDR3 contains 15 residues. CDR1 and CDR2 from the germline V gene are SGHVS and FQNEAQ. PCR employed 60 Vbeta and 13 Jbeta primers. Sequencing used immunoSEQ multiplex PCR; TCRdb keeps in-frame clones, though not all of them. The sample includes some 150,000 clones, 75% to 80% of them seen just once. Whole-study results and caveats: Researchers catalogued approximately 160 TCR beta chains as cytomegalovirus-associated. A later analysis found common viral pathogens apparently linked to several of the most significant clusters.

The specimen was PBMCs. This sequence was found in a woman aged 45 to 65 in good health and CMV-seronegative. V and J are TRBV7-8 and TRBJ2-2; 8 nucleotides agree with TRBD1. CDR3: CASSPLDRVDGELFF. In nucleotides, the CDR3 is TGTGCCAGCAGCCCCCTGGACAGGGTTGACGGGGAGCTGTTTTTT.